This entry lists 22 T cell receptor beta chains sequenced from one sample in a study of PD-1 blockade in classical Hodgkin lymphoma. Clones were read by immunoSEQ multiplex PCR, and TCRdb kept only the in-frame ones, dropping some. This sample has around 60,000 clones, with approximately 90% found just once. All the patients suffered relapse after autologous stem cell transplantation, and brentuximab vedotin exposure differed. Sample: peripheral blood mononuclear cells (PBMCs), taken before the second cycle of nivolumab. The receptors were gathered from a human donor with classical Hodgkin lymphoma.

The chain is built from TRBV6-6 and TRBJ2-5, with 7 positions matching TRBD1. Germline CDR1 MNHNY, CDR2 SVGAGI (reference sequence). V lost 7 bases and J lost 5; bases outside the gene matches: 7. The CDR3 length is 13 residues. Here the CDR3 reads CASTKQGTETQYF. The CDR3 region has the DNA TGTGCCAGCACCAAACAGGGGACGGAGACCCAGTACTTC.

The rearrangement joins TRBV5-1 to TRBJ1-1, with a tentative D call TRBD1 (6 bases). V lost 4 bases and J 10 bases, leaving 20 bases between the germline ends. This CDR3 region has 14 residues. Germline lookup yields CDR1 SGHRS and CDR2 YFSETQ. In nucleotides, the CDR3 is TGCGCCAGCAGCGCGGGGAGGGACACTCCTGGAGCTTTCTTT. It is translated as CASSAGRDTPGAFF. Combining the CDR3 with reference TRBV5-1 and TRBJ1-1 gives the whole variable domain KAGVTQTPRYLIKTRGQQVTLSCSPISGHRSVSWYQQTPGQGLQFLFEYFSETQRNKGNFPGRFSGRQFSNSRSEMNVSTLELGDSALYLCASSAGRDTPGAFFGQGTRLTVV.

This clone showed up just once. The chain recombines TRBV2 with TRBJ1-5; unclear D gene. V lost 6 bases and J 0 bases, leaving 9 bases between the germline ends. Per the germline V gene, CDR1 is SNHLY and CDR2 is FYNNEI. This CDR3 spans 14 amino acids. The CDR3 DNA follows: TGTGCCAGCAGGCTCTCGAATAGCAATCAGCCCCAGCATTTT. This codes for CASRLSNSNQPQHF.

The chain combines TRBV25-1 with TRBJ1-6; 7 bases are shared with TRBD1. CDR3 length: 14 residues. Germline V gene lookup returns CDR1 MGHDK and CDR2 SYGVNS. V lost 5 bases, J lost 8 bases, and 6 bases stayed unmatched. CDR3 in amino acids: CASSITGADSPLHF. The CDR3 nucleotides read TGTGCCAGCAGTATTACAGGGGCCGATTCACCCCTCCACTTT.

This clone was observed a single time. The genes are TRBV5-1 and TRBJ2-7; no clear D. Germline values: CDR1 SGHRS, CDR2 YFSETQ. The V and J ends lost 6 bases and 5 bases respectively, with 21 bases between them. The CDR3 totals 15 residues. As DNA, the CDR3 is TGCGCCAGCACCAATGGCCTCTCGGGTGTCGACGAGCAGTACTTC. Translation: CASTNGLSGVDEQYF.

This rearrangement joins TRBV28 to TRBJ1-6; D is unclear. This CDR3 is built from 12 residues. CDR1 and CDR2 from the germline V gene are MDHEN and SYDVKM. Trimming removed 3 bases from V and 9 bases from J, with 6 bases in between. CDR3 loop: CASSFLGSPLHF. The CDR3 nucleotides are TGTGCCAGCAGTTTTCTCGGTTCACCCCTCCACTTT.

The genes are TRBV5-1 and TRBJ2-5; the D gene is possibly TRBD1 (6 bases). Germline V gives CDR1 SGHRS, CDR2 YFSETQ. V lost 0 bases to trimming and J lost 5 bases, with 14 bases between them. The CDR3 runs to 15 residues. The CDR3 spells CASSLVTGPGETQYF. The DNA of the CDR3 is TGCGCCAGCAGCTTGGTAACAGGGCCAGGGGAGACCCAGTACTTC.

J is TRBJ1-1 and V is TRBV5-1; the D gene is possibly TRBD1 (6 bases). Looked up from germline, CDR1 is SGHRS and CDR2 is YFSETQ. Trimming cost V 4 bases and J 5 bases, with 15 bases left between them. The CDR3 spans 14 residues. Written as DNA, the CDR3 is TGCGCCAGCAGCAGACAAACAGGGTATACTGAAGCTTTCTTT. Protein: CASSRQTGYTEAFF.

The V and J genes are TRBV6-6 and TRBJ2-7; the match to TRBD2 covers 7 bases. This CDR3 comprises 15 residues. V was pared by 6 bases and J by 0 bases, with 8 bases of the junction left unmatched. Germline CDR1 reads MNHNY; CDR2 reads SVGAGI (reference sequence). The CDR3 reads CASRTIRDYSYEQYF. The CDR3 DNA is TGTGCCAGCAGAACGATCCGGGACTACTCCTACGAGCAGTACTTC.

The chain recombines TRBV5-1 with TRBJ1-6, with 8 bases that match TRBD1. This CDR3 contains 14 residues. Per germline, CDR1 SGHRS and CDR2 YFSETQ. V shed 4 bases and J 10 bases; nucleotides not matched to a gene: 7. The CDR3 reads CASSLDRERSPLHF. DNA for the CDR3: TGCGCCAGCAGCCTGGACAGGGAAAGGTCACCCCTCCACTTT.

This chain uses TRBV9 with TRBJ2-1, with 9 bases lining up with TRBD2. With V trimmed by 4 bases and J by 3 bases, 5 bases remained unmatched. CDR1 and CDR2 (germline): SGDLS, YYNGEE. This CDR3 has 15 residues. The CDR3 here is CASSKSGGLYNEQFF. The CDR3 coding sequence is TGTGCCAGCAGCAAAAGCGGGGGGCTCTACAATGAGCAGTTCTTC.

The CDR3 DNA sequence: TGCGCCAGCAGCGACCAAGGACCTAGCTACGAGCAGTACTTC. Its protein is CASSDQGPSYEQYF. This chain joins TRBV5-1 and TRBJ2-7; D unresolved. CDR3 length: 14 residues. Trimming removed 4 bases at V and 3 bases at J, with 14 bases between. Germline V lookup: CDR1 SGHRS, CDR2 YFSETQ.

V usage is TRBV28 and J usage is TRBJ1-6; D is unclear. Trimming pared 6 bases from V and 7 bases from J, leaving 16 bases between. Germline values: CDR1 MDHEN, CDR2 SYDVKM. This CDR3 region has 15 residues. The CDR3 sequence: CASRRGEGRNSPLHF. CDR3 coding DNA: TGTGCCAGCAGGAGAGGAGAGGGTAGGAATTCACCCCTCCACTTT.

The chain carries TRBV19 and TRBJ1-4; no reliable D call. Between the trimmed V and J ends, which lost 1 base and 7 bases, there was a span of 4 bases. The germline V gene encodes CDR1 LNHDA and CDR2 SQIVND (reference sequence). The CDR3 is made up of 12 amino acids. CDR3 sequence (DNA): TGTGCCAGTAGTATAGGAGGTGAAAAACTGTTTTTT. This codes for CASSIGGEKLFF.

This chain connects TRBV18 to TRBJ2-1, with 10 bases aligning to TRBD2. Trimming took 3 bases from V and 3 from J; bases not matched to a gene: 5. The CDR3 is 16 residues long. CDR1 and CDR2 (germline): KGHSH, LQKENI. CDR3 sequence reads: CASSPTAGGDYNEQFF. The DNA for the CDR3 is TGTGCCAGCTCACCCACAGCGGGGGGGGACTACAATGAGCAGTTCTTC.

The J gene is TRBJ1-2, the V gene TRBV5-5; perhaps TRBD1 as D (5 bases). Germline lookup yields CDR1 SGHKS and CDR2 YYEKEE (reference sequence). V gave up 0 bases and J gave up 3 bases, with 6 bases separating them. CDR3 length equals 13 residues. The CDR3: CASSLGGDYGYTF. CDR3 coding DNA: TGTGCCAGCAGCTTGGGGGGCGACTATGGCTACACCTTC.

This clone occurred once. The chain has TRBV10-2 and TRBJ2-7, with TRBD2 matching 8 bases. Per germline, CDR1 WSHSY and CDR2 SAAADI. After removal of 8 bases from V and 4 bases from J, the junction contained 13 bases not matched to a gene. This CDR3 contains 15 residues. CDR3 loop: CASGARGGIQYEQYF. The CDR3 nucleotides read TGCGCCAGCGGGGCCCGGGGGGGCATTCAGTACGAGCAGTACTTC.

This clone was observed a few times. The chain recombines TRBV9 with TRBJ1-3; D might be TRBD1 (5 bases). The V end lost 4 bases, the J end lost 0 bases, and 11 bases lay between the germline ends. Germline V gene data show CDR1 as SGDLS and CDR2 as YYNGEE. CDR3 length: 15 residues. Here the CDR3 DNA reads TGTGCCAGCAGCCCCGGGACCAGCTCTGGAAACACCATATATTTT. Translating gives CASSPGTSSGNTIYF.

The chain joins TRBV7-9 to TRBJ2-1; unclear D gene. The length of the CDR3 is 11 residues. The V gene lost 5 bases and the J gene lost 10 bases, with 9 bases spanning the gap. Germline V gene sequence: CDR1 SEHNR, CDR2 FQNEAQ (reference sequence). In DNA form, the CDR3 reads TGTGCCAGCAGCGCCCAACTAGAGCAGTTCTTC. Translation gives CASSAQLEQFF.

The V and J genes are TRBV7-8 and TRBJ2-7, with 8 positions matching TRBD1. Trimming cost V 4 bases and J 7 bases; bases outside gene matches: 6. From germline, CDR1 is SGHVS and CDR2 FQNEAQ. This CDR3 region has 13 residues. DNA for the CDR3: TGTGCCAGCAGCTCGGACAGGGCAAGGGAGCAGTACTTC. The encoded protein is CASSSDRAREQYF.

V and J are TRBV21-1 and TRBJ1-2; whether TRBD1, the table's D call, matches the DNA was not checked. TRBV21-1 is tagged as a pseudogene. This CDR3 contains 14 residues. The CDR3 nucleotides are TGTGCCAGCAGCAAAGTTGACAAGGCTGATGGCTACACCTTC. This codes for CASSKVDKADGYTF.

This chain links TRBV5-4 with TRBJ2-2; no clear D gene. The V and J ends lost 7 bases and 5 bases respectively, with 15 bases between them. The CDR3 contains 14 residues. CDR1 and CDR2 from the germline V gene are SGHNT and YYREEE (reference sequence). DNA of the CDR3: TGTGCCAGCTCCTTTAATGGGGTAACCGGGGAGCTGTTTTTT. Translated: CASSFNGVTGELFF.